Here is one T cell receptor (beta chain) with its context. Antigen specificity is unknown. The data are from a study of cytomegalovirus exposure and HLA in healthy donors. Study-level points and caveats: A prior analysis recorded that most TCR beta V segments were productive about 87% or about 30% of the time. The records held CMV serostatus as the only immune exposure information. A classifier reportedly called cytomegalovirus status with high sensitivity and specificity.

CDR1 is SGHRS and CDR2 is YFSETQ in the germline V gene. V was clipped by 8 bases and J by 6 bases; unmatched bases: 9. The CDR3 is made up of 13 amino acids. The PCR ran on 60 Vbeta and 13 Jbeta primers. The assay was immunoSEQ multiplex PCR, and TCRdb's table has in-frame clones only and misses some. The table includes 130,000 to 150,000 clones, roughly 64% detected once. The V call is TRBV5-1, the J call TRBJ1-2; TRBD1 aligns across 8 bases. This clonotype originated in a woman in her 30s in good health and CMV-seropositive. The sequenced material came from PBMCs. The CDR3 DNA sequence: TGCGCCAGTACACAGGACAGGGTCCATGGCTACACCTTC. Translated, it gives CASTQDRVHGYTF.